The 20 T cell receptor beta chains in this list originate from one sample, sequenced in a study of sequential checkpoint blockade in melanoma. Indicated treatment: randomized to nivolumab then ipilimumab (arm A) or the reverse (arm B). Produced via immunoSEQ multiplex PCR; TCRdb's table is partial and in-frame only. The data hold about 3,400 clones, with approximately 23% observed a single time. The specimen was tumor tissue (inferred from file names), collected from a patient given nivolumab and ipilimumab in sequence. These receptors were obtained from a human donor with melanoma.

The chain recombines TRBV19 with TRBJ1-5; 9 bases align to TRBD1. The CDR3 loop spans 14 amino acids. Germline-derived CDR1 and CDR2 are LNHDA and SQIVND (reference sequence). Unmatched junction bases numbered 5, after V lost 4 bases and J lost 7 bases. The CDR3 loop reads CASSTTGGKQPQHF. Written as DNA, the CDR3 is TGTGCCAGTAGTACGACAGGGGGAAAACAGCCCCAGCATTTT.

By share, this clone ranks as large (0.1 to 1%). This rearrangement joins TRBV18 to TRBJ2-1; D is possibly TRBD2 (6 bases). Deletions cut 3 bases from V and 0 bases from J, with 18 bases between. The CDR3 is 18 residues long. In germline, CDR1 is KGHSH, CDR2 LQKENI. The CDR3 spells CASSPGTVYGSSYNEQFF. The CDR3, as DNA: TGTGCCAGCTCACCGGGGACCGTTTACGGGAGCTCCTACAATGAGCAGTTCTTC.

This clone was seen only a few times. The chain uses TRBV6-8 and TRBJ2-3, with 8 bases that match TRBD1. V was pared by 8 bases and J by 5 bases, with 6 bases of the junction left unmatched. The CDR3 extends over 13 amino acids. From germline, CDR1 is MNHGY and CDR2 SAAAGT. The CDR3 DNA is TGTGCCAGCGGGGCAGGGGGCAAAGATACGCAGTATTTT. Translated, it gives CASGAGGKDTQYF.

This clone showed up many times. The genes are TRBV11-3 and TRBJ2-6, with 8 bases that match TRBD1. The germline CDR1 and CDR2 sequences are SGHNT and YENEEA. V shed 5 bases and J 13 bases; nucleotides not matched to a gene: 13. CDR3 length: 15 amino acids. This CDR3 is CASSLGGQGPGVLTF. The CDR3 DNA reads as TGTGCCAGCAGCCTGGGTGGACAGGGCCCAGGAGTCCTGACTTTC.

A few counts support this clone. The J gene is TRBJ1-3, the V gene TRBV19; tentatively, D is TRBD1 (5 bases). CDR3 length: 13 amino acids. Trimming pared 5 bases from V and 6 bases from J, leaving 11 bases between. In germline, CDR1 is LNHDA, CDR2 SQIVND (reference sequence). CDR3 coding DNA: TGTGCCAGTAGTGAAGGGGCGGTAAACACCATATATTTT. Translated: CASSEGAVNTIYF.

This clone was picked up a small number of times. V gene TRBV6-8 combines with J gene TRBJ2-7, with D tentatively TRBD1 (6 bases). Per the germline V gene, CDR1 is MNHGY and CDR2 is SAAAGT. Trimming left V 8 bases short and J 5 bases short, with 13 bases between. This CDR3 has 12 amino acids. CDR3 residues: CASLAGDHEQYF. The CDR3 coding sequence is TGTGCCAGCCTTGCAGGGGATCACGAGCAGTACTTC.

J is TRBJ2-1 and V is TRBV19, with 10 bases aligning to TRBD2. The V segment lost 7 bases and the J segment 14 bases; nucleotides outside the gene matches: 11. Looked up from germline, CDR1 is LNHDA and CDR2 is SQIVND (reference sequence). The CDR3 has 13 amino acids. CDR3: CASNQASGGIKFF. The CDR3 nucleotides read TGTGCCAGTAACCAGGCTAGCGGGGGTATAAAGTTCTTC.

This clone was seen once. The V gene is TRBV18, the J gene TRBJ2-5; 8 nucleotides match TRBD2. The length of the CDR3 is 13 residues. Germline V gene sequence: CDR1 KGHSH, CDR2 LQKENI. After removal of 1 base from V and 9 bases from J, the junction contained 4 bases not matched to a gene. This CDR3 reads CASSPQREPPQYF. The CDR3 bases are TGTGCCAGCTCACCACAGCGGGAGCCCCCCCAGTACTTC.

This clone was seen more than once but under ten times. The chain uses TRBV6-8 and TRBJ1-1, with 9 positions matching TRBD1. From germline, CDR1 is MNHGY and CDR2 SAAAGT. The J segment lost 2 bases and the V segment lost 5 bases, leaving 15 bases of the junction unmatched. The CDR3 consists of 18 residues. The CDR3 DNA reads as TGTGCCAGCAGTAAAATGCGGACAGGGGTCCGGGAAAACACTGAAGCTTTCTTT. Translated, it gives CASSKMRTGVRENTEAFF.

This clone was seen only a few times. V is TRBV30 and J is TRBJ2-7; 8 nucleotides agree with TRBD1. This CDR3 comprises 12 residues. Trimming took 6 bases from V and 3 from J; bases not matched to a gene: 4. Germline loops: CDR1 GTSNPN, CDR2 SVGIG (reference sequence). In DNA form, the CDR3 reads TGTGCCTGTGACAGGGGAGGCTACGAGCAGTACTTC. It specifies CACDRGGYEQYF.

The chain uses TRBV28 and TRBJ1-1; no firm D call. The CDR3 length is 13 residues. Trimming removed 2 bases at V and 1 base at J, with 5 bases between. Germline V gives CDR1 MDHEN, CDR2 SYDVKM. The CDR3 nucleotides read TGTGCCAGCAGTTTAACCCGGAACACTGAAGCTTTCTTT. Its translation: CASSLTRNTEAFF.

Relative to its sample, this clone is medium-sized (0.01 to 0.1%). A read error may produce the germline difference seen at one junction end. The V gene is TRBV9, the J gene TRBJ2-7; possible D gene TRBD2, 6 bases. Germline V gives CDR1 SGDLS, CDR2 YYNGEE. This CDR3 contains 13 residues. The CDR3 sequence: CASSVTSSDEQYF. CDR3 bases: TGTGCCAGCAGCGTAACTAGCTCCGACGAGCAGTACTTC.

The gene calls are TRBV29-1 and TRBJ2-3; 8 bases map to TRBD2. Germline V gene data show CDR1 as SQVTM and CDR2 as ANQGSEA. V lost 0 bases and J lost 4; bases outside the gene matches: 9. This CDR3 has 16 residues. The CDR3 nucleotides read TGCAGCGTTGAAGAAAGTTCGAGCGGGGGAGCAGATACGCAGTATTTT. It yields the protein CSVEESSSGGADTQYF.

The V call is TRBV18, the J call TRBJ2-3; D is unresolved. The length of the CDR3 is 12 residues. Deletions cut 5 bases from V and 8 bases from J, with 11 bases between. Per germline, CDR1 KGHSH and CDR2 LQKENI. In DNA form, the CDR3 reads TGTGCCAGCTCAATACCGGGCGCTACGCAGTATTTT. The encoded protein is CASSIPGATQYF.

This clone was observed a handful of times. The V call is TRBV11-3, the J call TRBJ2-3, with D possibly being TRBD1 or TRBD2 (5 bases each). Per the germline V gene, CDR1 is SGHNT and CDR2 is YENEEA. The V end was cut by 4 bases, the J end by 4 bases, with 12 bases between. The CDR3 extends over 14 amino acids. Here the CDR3 reads CASSSSPGPDTQYF. The CDR3 DNA follows: TGTGCCAGCAGCTCATCCCCGGGGCCAGATACGCAGTATTTT.

This sequence joins TRBV30 and TRBJ2-3; 7 nucleotides agree with TRBD2. The CDR3 covers 15 residues. The ends lost 5 bases at V and 2 bases at J; junction bases unmatched: 10. Germline V CDR1 and CDR2: GTSNPN, SVGIG (reference sequence). The DNA for the CDR3 is TGTGCCTGGGGCCCCCTAGCGGCAGTCACAGATACGCAGTATTTT. Translating gives CAWGPLAAVTDTQYF.

The CDR3: CAWSPGPRMNNEQYF. The CDR3 DNA sequence: TGTGCCTGGAGTCCGGGACCCCGGATGAACAACGAGCAGTACTTC. The chain links TRBV30 to TRBJ2-7; possibly TRBD1 or TRBD2 for D (5 bases each). Trimming took off 2 bases at V and 5 bases at J, with 19 bases between the two ends. The CDR3 loop spans 15 amino acids. CDR1 GTSNPN and CDR2 SVGIG come from the germline V gene (reference sequence).

This clone occurred a few times. The chain recombines TRBV6-1 with TRBJ2-4; TRBD1 matches 8 bases. The germline V gene encodes CDR1 MNHNS and CDR2 SASEGT. The V and J ends lost 1 base and 0 bases, in that order; junction bases with no gene match: 2. The CDR3 totals 16 residues. The CDR3 DNA reads TGTGCCAGCAGTGAAGGAGGACAGGGAGCCAAAAACATTCAGTACTTC. As protein: CASSEGGQGAKNIQYF.

DNA for the CDR3: TGTGCCAGCAGTTATACTTTCGGACACTACGAGCAGTACTTC. It yields the protein CASSYTFGHYEQYF. The chain carries TRBV6-8 and TRBJ2-7; D might be TRBD1 (5 bases). The CDR3 has 14 residues. The germline V and J ends were trimmed by 3 bases and 3 bases, with 12 bases remaining between them. Germline CDR1 and CDR2: MNHGY and SAAAGT.

The V call is TRBV15, the J call TRBJ2-3, with D possibly TRBD2 on 6 matching bases. V lost 3 bases and J lost 1, with 11 bases in between. Per the germline V gene, CDR1 is LNHNV and CDR2 is YYDKDF (reference sequence). The CDR3 consists of 15 residues. The CDR3, as DNA: TGTGCCACCAGCAGGACCAGCGGGCGCACAGATACGCAGTATTTT. Protein sequence: CATSRTSGRTDTQYF. Looking up the rest from reference TRBV15 and TRBJ2-3 gives the full variable domain: DAMVIQNPRYQVTQFGKPVTLSCSQTLNHNVMYWYQQKSSQAPKLLFHYYDKDFNNEADTPDNFQSRRPNTSFCFLDIRSPGLGDTAMYLCATSRTSGRTDTQYFGPGTRLTVL.